This T cell receptor (beta chain) was sequenced for a study of T cell changes during pregnancy in multiple sclerosis. The protocol was immunoSEQ multiplex PCR, while the TCRdb copy is restricted to in-frame clones and leaves out a portion. Among approximately 53,000 clones listed, over 85% were seen once. Trimming left V 5 bases short and J 4 bases short, with 12 bases between. The CDR3 consists of 13 residues. CDR1 SGHAT and CDR2 FQNNGV come from the germline V gene. The V call is TRBV11-2, the J call TRBJ2-7, with a tentative D call TRBD1 (5 bases). The sample in question was CD4+ T cells from peripheral blood mononuclear cells, obtained before pregnancy. The TCR originated in a female donor with multiple sclerosis, enrolled in a pregnancy study. CDR3 sequence reads: CASSPRTFYEQYF. The CDR3 DNA sequence: TGTGCCAGCAGCCCAAGGACATTTTACGAGCAGTACTTC.